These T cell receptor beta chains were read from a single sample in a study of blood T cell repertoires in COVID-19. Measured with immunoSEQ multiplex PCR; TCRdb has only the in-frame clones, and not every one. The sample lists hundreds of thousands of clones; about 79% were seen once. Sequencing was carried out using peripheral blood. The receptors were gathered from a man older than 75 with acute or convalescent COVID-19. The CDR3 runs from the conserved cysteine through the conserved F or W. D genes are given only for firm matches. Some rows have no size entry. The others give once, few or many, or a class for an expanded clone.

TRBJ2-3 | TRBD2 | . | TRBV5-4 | CASSQTSGSGVDTQYF | TGTGCCAGCAGCCAGACTAGCGGGTCGGGGGTAGATACGCAGTATTTT
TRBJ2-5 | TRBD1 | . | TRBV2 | CASSEGTGFGETQYF | TGTGCCAGCAGTGAAGGGACAGGGTTCGGAGAGACCCAGTACTTC
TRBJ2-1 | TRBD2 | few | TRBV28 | CATRGVSSGYNEQFF | TGTGCCACCCGGGGGGTGTCCTCGGGCTACAATGAGCAGTTCTTC
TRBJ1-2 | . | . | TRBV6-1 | CASSEPPSNYGYTF | TGTGCCAGCAGTGAACCCCCTAGTAACTATGGCTACACCTTC
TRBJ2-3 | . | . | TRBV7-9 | CASSPGGTALSGTDTQYF | TGTGCCAGCAGCCCGGGAGGGACAGCCCTCTCCGGCACAGATACGCAGTATTTT
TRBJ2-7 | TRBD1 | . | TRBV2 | CASRTGTGSYEQYF | TGTGCCAGCAGAACGGGGACAGGCTCCTACGAGCAGTACTTC
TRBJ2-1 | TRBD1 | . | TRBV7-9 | CASSPGQGRSNEQFF | TGTGCCAGCAGCCCAGGACAGGGGCGGTCGAATGAGCAGTTCTTC
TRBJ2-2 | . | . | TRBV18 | CASSSRDTSGGTGELFF | TGTGCCAGCTCATCTCGGGACACCTCCGGAGGAACCGGGGAGCTGTTTTTT
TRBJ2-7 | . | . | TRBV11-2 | CASSYDRYNYEQYF | TGTGCCAGCAGCTACGACAGATATAACTACGAGCAGTACTTC
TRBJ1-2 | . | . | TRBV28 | CASSQGNYGYTF | TGTGCCAGCAGTCAGGGGAACTATGGCTACACCTTC
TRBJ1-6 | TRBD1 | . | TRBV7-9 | CASSPGTGSNSPLHF | TGTGCCAGCAGCCCCGGGACAGGGTCTAACTCACCCCTCCACTTT
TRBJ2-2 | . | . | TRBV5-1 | CASSLSHTGELFF | TGCGCCAGCAGCCTAAGCCACACCGGGGAGCTGTTTTTT
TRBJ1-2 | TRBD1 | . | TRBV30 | CAWSPGQGNYGYTF | TGTGCCTGGAGTCCCGGACAGGGCAACTATGGCTACACCTTC
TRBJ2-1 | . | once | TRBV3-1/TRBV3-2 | CASSQGGSSYNEQFF | TGTGCCAGCAGCCAGGGCGGGTCCTCCTACAATGAGCAGTTCTTC
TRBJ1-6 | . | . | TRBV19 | CASSPRRVGAPLHF | TGTGCCAGTAGTCCCCGACGGGTAGGGGCACCCCTCCACTTT
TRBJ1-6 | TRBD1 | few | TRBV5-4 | CASSSQKRDRGSSPLHF | TGTGCCAGCAGCTCGCAAAAAAGGGACAGGGGCTCTTCACCCCTCCACTTT
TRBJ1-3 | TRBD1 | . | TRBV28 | CASSPGGLGNTIYF | TGTGCCAGCAGCCCAGGGGGTTTGGGAAACACCATATATTTT
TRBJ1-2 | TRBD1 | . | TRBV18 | CASSRDREGYTF | TGTGCCAGCTCGCGGGACAGGGAAGGCTACACCTTC
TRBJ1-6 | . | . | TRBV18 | CASSPPDEARSLHF | TGTGCCAGCTCACCACCCGATGAGGCCCGTTCTCTCCACTTT
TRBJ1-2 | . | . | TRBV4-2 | CASSQEARGANYGYTF | TGTGCCAGCAGCCAAGAAGCAAGGGGCGCTAACTATGGCTACACCTTC
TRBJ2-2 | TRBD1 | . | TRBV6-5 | CASSKRTGGTGELFF | TGTGCCAGCAGTAAACGGACAGGGGGGACCGGGGAGCTGTTTTTT
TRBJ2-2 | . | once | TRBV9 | CASSVGGSQYTGELFF | TGTGCCAGCAGCGTAGGGGGCTCCCAATACACCGGGGAGCTGTTTTTT
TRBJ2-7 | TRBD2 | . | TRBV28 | CASSLKPREGEQYF | TGTGCCAGCAGTTTAAAGCCCAGGGAGGGAGAGCAGTACTTC
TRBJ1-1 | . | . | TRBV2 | CASSEGRPKAEAFF | TGTGCCAGCAGTGAGGGCAGACCTAAGGCTGAAGCTTTCTTT